This T cell receptor (beta chain) was captured by sequencing in a study of blood T cell repertoires in COVID-19. Study-level information: COVID-19 samples from acute and convalescent phases originated in the United States, Italy and Spain. Sources were T cells, B-cell-depleted T cells, or PBMCs; the material itself was cDNA or gDNA.

This clone was counted between two and nine times. Recovery among Cohort 3 donors was established by two negative PCRs, clearance, or symptom resolution. Per the study methods: Counts of nucleated cells, estimated from reference gene primer amplification, were obtained. The data were produced by immunoSEQ multiplex PCR, yet TCRdb's version contains in-frame clones alone and is incomplete. Clone size and V and J calls were adopted from that table, with D and trimming inferred from the DNA. The sample holds 200,000 to 250,000 clones, around 80% seen once. The CDR3 covers 17 residues. This TCR derives from a man aged 35 to 55 who had recovered from COVID-19. Sequences were obtained from PBMCs or T cells enriched from blood (not recorded which). This chain joins TRBV7-5 and TRBJ1-5; the tabulated D call, TRBD1, remains unverified against the DNA. TRBV7-5 is assigned pseudogene status. The CDR3 sequence is CVRSLTGVCPSNQPQHF. The CDR3 DNA reads as TGTGTCAGAAGCTTAACAGGGGTTTGCCCCAGCAATCAGCCCCAGCATTTT.